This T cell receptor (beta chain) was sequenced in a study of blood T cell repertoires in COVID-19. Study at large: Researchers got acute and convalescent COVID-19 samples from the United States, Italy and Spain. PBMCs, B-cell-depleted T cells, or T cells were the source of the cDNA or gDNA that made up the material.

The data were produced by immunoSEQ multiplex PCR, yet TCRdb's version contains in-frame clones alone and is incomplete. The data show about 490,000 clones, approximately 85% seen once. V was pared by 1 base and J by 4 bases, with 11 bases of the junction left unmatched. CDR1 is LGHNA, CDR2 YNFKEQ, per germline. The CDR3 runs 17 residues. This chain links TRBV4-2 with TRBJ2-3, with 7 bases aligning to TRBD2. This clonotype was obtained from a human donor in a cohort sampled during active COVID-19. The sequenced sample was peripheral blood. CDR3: CASSQVVTSATPDTQYF. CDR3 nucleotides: TGTGCCAGCAGCCAAGTAGTTACTAGCGCCACCCCAGATACGCAGTATTTT.